Here is one T cell receptor beta chain with its context. The specificity of this receptor is unknown. Base-call qualities are not available, and no considerably larger clone is one nucleotide away. The sample comes from a study of CD8+CD57+ T cells in acquired aplastic anemia listed by TCRdb under 2018. Describing the broader study: Extracted DNA from sorted CD4+ and CD8+ cells averaged approximately 3 ug, ranging from roughly 0.19 to 27.4 ug. CD8+CD57+ expansion was defined as frequency above the mean frequency observed in healthy subjects. The paper's findings and limits, for the study overall: Between patients and healthy controls, no significant difference in CD8+ Simpson's diversity was found (P=0.060). Fewer than 30 CD8+ CDR3 sequences were found in both patients and controls but appeared to be highly expressed in patients and within the immunodominant clones of the patients.

Flow cytometry had shown CD8+CD57+ cell expansion in the patients selected for sequencing. All patients had severe acquired aplastic anemia diagnosed by International Study of Aplastic Anemia and Agranulocytosis and Camitta criteria. No patient had received any therapy when blood was sampled. In the study, sorted CD4+ and CD8+ blood T cells from patients with severe aplastic anemia and from healthy subjects underwent deep sequencing of TCR repertoires. Patients were enrolled in the USA under clinicaltrials.gov protocols 00001620, 01623167, 00001397, 00071045, 00081523 and 00961064. Ficoll-Paque density gradient centrifugation was used to isolate peripheral blood mononuclear cells. Before DNA extraction, CD4+ and CD8+ T cells were sorted by FACS or by magnetic beads. Genomic DNA served as template for TCR beta VDJ combination and CDR3 sequence profiling. An Illumina HiSeq 2000 was the platform used for TCR repertoire sequencing. As for the original processing: Repertoires were assessed using TRBV/TRBJ rearrangement plots, CDR3 size and DJ length profiles, and Simpson's diversity index. The immunodominant clone was defined as the most abundant DNA sequence in deep sequencing data. CDR3 amino acid sequences were checked for sharing across subjects and were also compared against the VDJdb database and published repertoires. TCRdb reanalyzed the raw reads on its own, using fastp at Q25 for trimming and MiXCR for clone calling, and kept in-frame beta chains. Every distinct CDR3 protein forms one entry, paired with its most common genes and DNA. The V and J calls and clone size are TCRdb's, not the authors'. The sample table lists about 180,000 distinct CDR3 sequences, almost 50% of them with a count of one. 10% to 15% of the sample lies in the top ten.

From cysteine to phenylalanine, the CDR3 is 13 amino acids long. The CDR3 DNA has 39 bases and is translated from base 1. The germline V gene encodes CDR1 SGHVS and CDR2 FQNEAQ. V lost 10 bases and J lost 4 bases; the stretch between them is 16 bases long. The clonotype originates from a human donor with aplastic anemia. The sequenced material came from sorted CD4+, CD8+, or CD8+CD57+ T cells (not recorded which) from PBMCs. The chain couples TRBV7-8 to TRBJ1-1; a tentative D match to TRBD1 spans 6 bases. The CDR3 loop reads CATREGVGTEAFF. The nucleotide sequence is TGTGCCACCCGGGAGGGGGTGGGCACTGAAGCTTTCTTT.